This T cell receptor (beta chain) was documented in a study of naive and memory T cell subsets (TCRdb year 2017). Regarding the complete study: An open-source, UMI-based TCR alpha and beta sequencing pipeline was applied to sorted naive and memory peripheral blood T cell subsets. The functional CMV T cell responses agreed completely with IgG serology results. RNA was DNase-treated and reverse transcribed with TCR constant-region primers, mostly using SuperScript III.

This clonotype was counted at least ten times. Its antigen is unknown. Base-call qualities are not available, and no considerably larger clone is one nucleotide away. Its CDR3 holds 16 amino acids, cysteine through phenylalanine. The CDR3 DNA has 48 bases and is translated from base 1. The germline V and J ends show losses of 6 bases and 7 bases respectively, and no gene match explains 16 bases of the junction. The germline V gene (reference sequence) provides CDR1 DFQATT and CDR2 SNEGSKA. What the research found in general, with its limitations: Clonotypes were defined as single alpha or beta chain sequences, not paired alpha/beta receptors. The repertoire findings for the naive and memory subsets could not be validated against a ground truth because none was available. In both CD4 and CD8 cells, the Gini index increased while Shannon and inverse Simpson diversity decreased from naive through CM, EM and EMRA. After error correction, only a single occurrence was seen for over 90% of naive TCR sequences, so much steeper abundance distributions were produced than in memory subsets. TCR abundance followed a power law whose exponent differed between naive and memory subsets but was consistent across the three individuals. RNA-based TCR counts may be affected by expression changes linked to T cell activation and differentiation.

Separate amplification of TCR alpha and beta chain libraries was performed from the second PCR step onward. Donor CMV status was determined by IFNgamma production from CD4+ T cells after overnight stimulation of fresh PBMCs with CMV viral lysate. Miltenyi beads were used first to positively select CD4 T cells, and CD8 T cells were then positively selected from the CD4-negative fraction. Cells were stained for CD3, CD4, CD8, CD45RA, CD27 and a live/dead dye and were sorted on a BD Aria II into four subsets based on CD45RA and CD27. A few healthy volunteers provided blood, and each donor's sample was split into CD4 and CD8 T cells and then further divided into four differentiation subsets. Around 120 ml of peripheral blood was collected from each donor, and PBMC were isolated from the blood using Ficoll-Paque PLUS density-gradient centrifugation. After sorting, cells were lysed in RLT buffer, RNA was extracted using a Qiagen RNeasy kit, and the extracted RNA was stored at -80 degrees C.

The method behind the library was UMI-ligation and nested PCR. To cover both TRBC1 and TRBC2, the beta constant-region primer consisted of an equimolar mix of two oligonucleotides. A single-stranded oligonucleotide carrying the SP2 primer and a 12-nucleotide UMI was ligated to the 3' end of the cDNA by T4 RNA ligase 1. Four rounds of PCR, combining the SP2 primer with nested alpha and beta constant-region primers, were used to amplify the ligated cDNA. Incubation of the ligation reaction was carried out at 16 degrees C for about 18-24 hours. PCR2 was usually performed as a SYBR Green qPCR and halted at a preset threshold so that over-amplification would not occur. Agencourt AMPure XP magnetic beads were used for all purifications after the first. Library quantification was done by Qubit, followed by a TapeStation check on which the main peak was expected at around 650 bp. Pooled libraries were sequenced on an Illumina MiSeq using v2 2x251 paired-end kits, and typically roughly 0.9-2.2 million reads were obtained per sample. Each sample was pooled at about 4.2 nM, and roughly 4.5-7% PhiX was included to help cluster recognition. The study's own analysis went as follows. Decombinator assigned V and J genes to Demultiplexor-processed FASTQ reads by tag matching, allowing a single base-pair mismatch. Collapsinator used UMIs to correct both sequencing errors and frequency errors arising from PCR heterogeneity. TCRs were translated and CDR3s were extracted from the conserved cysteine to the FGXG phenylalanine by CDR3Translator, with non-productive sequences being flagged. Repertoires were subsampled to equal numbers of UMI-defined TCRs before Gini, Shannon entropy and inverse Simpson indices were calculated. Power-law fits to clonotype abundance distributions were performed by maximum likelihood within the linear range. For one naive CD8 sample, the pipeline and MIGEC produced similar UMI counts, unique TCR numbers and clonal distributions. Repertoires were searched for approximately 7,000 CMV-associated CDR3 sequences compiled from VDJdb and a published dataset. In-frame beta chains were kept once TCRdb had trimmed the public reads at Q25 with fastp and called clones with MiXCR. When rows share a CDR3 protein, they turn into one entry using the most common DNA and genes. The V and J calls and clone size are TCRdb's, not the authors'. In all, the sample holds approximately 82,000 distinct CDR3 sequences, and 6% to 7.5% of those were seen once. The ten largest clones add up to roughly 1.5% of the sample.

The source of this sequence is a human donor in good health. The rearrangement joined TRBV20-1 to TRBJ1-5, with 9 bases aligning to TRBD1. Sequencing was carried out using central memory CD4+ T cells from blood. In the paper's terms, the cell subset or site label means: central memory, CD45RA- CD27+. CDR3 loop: CSAPSNLGQGGQPQHF. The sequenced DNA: TGCAGTGCCCCCTCAAATCTGGGACAGGGTGGCCAGCCCCAGCATTTT.